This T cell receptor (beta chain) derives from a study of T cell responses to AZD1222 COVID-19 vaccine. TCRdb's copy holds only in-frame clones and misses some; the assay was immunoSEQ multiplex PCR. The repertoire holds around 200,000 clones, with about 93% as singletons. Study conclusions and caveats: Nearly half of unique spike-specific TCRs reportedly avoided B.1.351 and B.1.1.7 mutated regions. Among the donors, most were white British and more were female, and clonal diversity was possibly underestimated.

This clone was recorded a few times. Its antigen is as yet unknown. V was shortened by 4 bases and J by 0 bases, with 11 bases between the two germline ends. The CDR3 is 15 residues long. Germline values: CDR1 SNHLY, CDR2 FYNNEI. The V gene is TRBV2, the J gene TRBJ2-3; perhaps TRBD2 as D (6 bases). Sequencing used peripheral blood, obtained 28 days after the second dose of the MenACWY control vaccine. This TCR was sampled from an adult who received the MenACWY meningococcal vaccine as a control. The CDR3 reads CASSATGVSTDTQYF. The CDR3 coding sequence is TGTGCCAGCAGTGCGACGGGGGTCAGCACAGATACGCAGTATTTT.